This TCR beta chain was profiled in a study of regulatory T cells in long-lasting Graves disease. Study outcomes and limitations: Fewer public clonotypes were shared by new patients (around 970) than by persistent patients (2,741).

According to the study, TCR beta libraries were built with iRepertoire HTBI primers and CDR3-region Arm-PCR. MiXCR, run by TCRdb on the multiplex PCR reads, gives a single entry per CDR3 protein. The sample yields about 300,000 distinct CDR3 sequences, over 15% seen once. Concerning this clonotype itself: Its antigen is unidentified. A single base separates this from a much larger clone, so it may be a read error.

Time point noted: newly diagnosed GD, antithyroid drugs for less than 3 months. The authors made the TCR library using RNA they extracted from PBMCs. Graves' disease diagnoses followed American Thyroid Association guidelines. Staff took about 9 milliliters of peripheral blood and put it into EDTA tubes. The source is a female donor with Graves disease. The sample in question was peripheral blood mononuclear cells (PBMCs), obtained at new diagnosis, from a patient treated with antithyroid drugs.

CDR3 DNA: TGTGCCAGCAGCTTGGGGACCGGTCCTGTTAACTATGGCTACACCTTC. It encodes CASSLGTGPVNYGYTF. The rearrangement joins TRBV5-4 to TRBJ1-2; D uncertain. Deletions cut 0 bases from V and 1 base from J, with 13 bases between. This CDR3 has 16 amino acids. Germline values: CDR1 SGHNT, CDR2 YYREEE (reference sequence). The variable domain in full, with the rest retrieved from reference TRBV5-4 and TRBJ1-2, is ETGVTQSPTHLIKTRGQQVTLRCSSQSGHNTVSWYQQALGQGPQFIFQYYREEENGRGNFPPRFSGLQFPNYSSELNVNALELDDSALYLCASSLGTGPVNYGYTFGSGTRLTVV.